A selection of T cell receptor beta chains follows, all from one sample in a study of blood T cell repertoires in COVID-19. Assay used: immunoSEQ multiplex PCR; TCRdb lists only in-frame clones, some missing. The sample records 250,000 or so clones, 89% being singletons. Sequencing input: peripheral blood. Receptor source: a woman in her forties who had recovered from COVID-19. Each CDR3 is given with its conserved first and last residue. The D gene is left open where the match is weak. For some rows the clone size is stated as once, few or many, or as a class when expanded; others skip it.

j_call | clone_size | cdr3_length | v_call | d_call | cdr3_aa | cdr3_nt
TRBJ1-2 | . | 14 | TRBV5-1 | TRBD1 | CASSATDRVVGYTF | TGCGCCAGCAGCGCGACGGACAGGGTGGTGGGCTACACCTTC
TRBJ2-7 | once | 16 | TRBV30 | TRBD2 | CAWRGISGSGSYEQYF | TGTGCCTGGAGAGGCATTAGCGGGAGTGGGTCCTACGAGCAGTACTTC
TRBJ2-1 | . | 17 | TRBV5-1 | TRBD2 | CASSLRLAELGNNEQFF | TGCGCCAGCAGCTTGAGGCTAGCGGAGTTAGGGAACAATGAGCAGTTCTTC
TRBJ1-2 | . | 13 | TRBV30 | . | CAWNGEMNYGYTF | TGTGCCTGGAACGGGGAGATGAACTATGGCTACACCTTC
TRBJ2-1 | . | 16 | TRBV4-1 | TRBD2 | CASSHYGLAEGNEQFF | TGCGCCAGCAGCCACTACGGACTAGCGGAGGGGAATGAGCAGTTCTTC
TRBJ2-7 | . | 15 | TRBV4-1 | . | CASSQDLVPTSEQYF | TGCGCCAGCAGCCAAGATCTAGTCCCCACCTCCGAGCAGTACTTC
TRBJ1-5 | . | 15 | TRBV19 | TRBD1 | CASSIGDREQQPQHF | TGTGCCAGTAGTATCGGCGACAGGGAACAACAGCCCCAGCATTTT
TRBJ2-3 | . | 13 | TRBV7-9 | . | CAGGNPPADTQYF | TGTGCCGGGGGGAATCCGCCCGCAGATACGCAGTATTTT
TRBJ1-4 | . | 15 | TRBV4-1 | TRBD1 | CASRPGTVVNEKLFF | TGCGCCAGCAGACCGGGGACAGTAGTTAACGAAAAACTGTTTTTT
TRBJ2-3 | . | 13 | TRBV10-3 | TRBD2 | CAIRTSLPDTQYF | TGTGCCATCCGGACTAGCCTGCCAGATACGCAGTATTTT
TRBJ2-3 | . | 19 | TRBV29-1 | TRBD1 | CSVDGAAGGQVWGTDTQYF | TGCAGCGTTGACGGGGCTGCTGGCGGACAGGTCTGGGGCACAGATACGCAGTATTTT
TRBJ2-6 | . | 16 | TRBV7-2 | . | CASSLDRGRGANVLTF | TGTGCCAGCAGCTTAGACCGGGGTCGCGGGGCCAACGTCCTGACTTTC
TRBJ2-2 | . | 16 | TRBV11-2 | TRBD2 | CASSSAPGGNTGELFF | TGTGCCAGCAGCTCGGCCCCGGGGGGAAACACCGGGGAGCTGTTTTTT
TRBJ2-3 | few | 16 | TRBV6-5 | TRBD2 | CASSYSGRSLGDTQYF | TGTGCCAGCAGTTATAGCGGGAGGTCGCTTGGGGATACGCAGTATTTT
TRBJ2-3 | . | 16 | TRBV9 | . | CASSVSGGTSTDTQYF | TGTGCCAGCAGCGTCTCGGGCGGGACTAGCACAGATACGCAGTATTTT
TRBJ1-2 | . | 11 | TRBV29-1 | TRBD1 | CSARGPVGYTF | TGCAGCGCCAGGGGGCCGGTTGGCTACACCTTC
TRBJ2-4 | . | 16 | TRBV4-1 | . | CASSQDFSGVKNIQYF | TGCGCCAGCAGCCAAGATTTCTCAGGGGTCAAAAACATTCAGTACTTC
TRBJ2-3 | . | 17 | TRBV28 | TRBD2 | CASSFLGTSGSTDTQYF | TGTGCCAGCAGTTTCTTGGGGACTAGCGGCAGCACAGATACGCAGTATTTT
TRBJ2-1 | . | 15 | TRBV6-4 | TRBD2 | CASRRTSNRENEQFF | TGTGCCAGCAGACGGACTAGCAACCGAGAAAATGAGCAGTTCTTC
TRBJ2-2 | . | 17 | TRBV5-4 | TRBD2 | CASSLGTSGGNTGELFF | TGTGCCAGCAGCTTGGGGACTAGCGGGGGGAACACCGGGGAGCTGTTTTTT
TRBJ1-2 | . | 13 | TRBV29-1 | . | CSVEEGGGYGYTF | TGCAGCGTTGAAGAGGGGGGAGGTTATGGCTACACCTTC
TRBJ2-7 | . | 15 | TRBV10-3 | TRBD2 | CAISSGTRVTGEQYF | TGTGCCATCAGCTCCGGGACTAGGGTTACAGGCGAGCAGTACTTC
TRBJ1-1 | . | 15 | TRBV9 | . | CASSLTQGLNTEAFF | TGTGCCAGCAGCCTAACACAGGGACTGAACACTGAAGCTTTCTTT
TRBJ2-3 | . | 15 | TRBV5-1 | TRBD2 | CASGETSGRADTQYF | TGCGCCAGCGGGGAAACTAGCGGGAGAGCAGATACGCAGTATTTT
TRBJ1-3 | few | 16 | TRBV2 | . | CASSEEARVTGNTIYF | TGTGCCAGCAGTGAAGAGGCCAGGGTGACTGGAAACACCATATATTTT
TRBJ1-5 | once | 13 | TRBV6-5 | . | CASSITENQPQHF | TGTGCCAGCAGCATAACAGAGAATCAGCCCCAGCATTTT
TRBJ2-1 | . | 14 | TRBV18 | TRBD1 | CASSLQQGASEQFF | TGTGCCAGCTCCCTTCAACAGGGGGCCAGTGAGCAGTTCTTC
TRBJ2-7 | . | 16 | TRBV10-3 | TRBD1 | CAISEEGQGGSYEQYF | TGTGCCATCAGTGAGGAGGGACAGGGGGGCTCCTACGAGCAGTACTTC
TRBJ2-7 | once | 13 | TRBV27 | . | CAVGAKGVHEQYF | TGTGCCGTCGGAGCGAAGGGGGTCCACGAGCAGTACTTC
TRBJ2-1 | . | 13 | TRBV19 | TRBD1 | CASSNQGAGEQFF | TGTGCCAGTAGTAACCAGGGGGCTGGTGAGCAGTTCTTC
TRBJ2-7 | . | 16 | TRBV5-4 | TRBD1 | CASSSYRGRSPNEQYF | TGTGCCAGCAGCTCGTACAGGGGGCGCAGCCCTAACGAGCAGTACTTC
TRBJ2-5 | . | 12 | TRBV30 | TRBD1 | CAWKGQAETQYF | TGTGCCTGGAAGGGACAGGCAGAGACCCAGTACTTC
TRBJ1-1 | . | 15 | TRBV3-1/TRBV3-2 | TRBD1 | CASSLPGQGNTEAFF | TGTGCCAGCAGCCTTCCGGGACAGGGGAACACTGAAGCTTTCTTT
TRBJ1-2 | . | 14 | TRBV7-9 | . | CASSLSTGRGGYTF | TGTGCCAGCAGCTTAAGCACCGGGCGAGGGGGCTACACCTTC
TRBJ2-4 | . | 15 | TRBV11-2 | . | CASSKLQGAKNIQYF | TGTGCCAGCAGCAAACTGCAGGGGGCCAAAAACATTCAGTACTTC
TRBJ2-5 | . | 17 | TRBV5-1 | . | CASSFGYTGTPIETQYF | TGCGCCAGCAGCTTCGGGTATACCGGGACACCGATAGAGACCCAGTACTTC
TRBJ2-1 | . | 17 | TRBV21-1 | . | CASSKAPLRDRNNEQFF | TGTGCCAGCAGCAAAGCCCCCCTACGGGACAGAAACAATGAGCAGTTCTTC
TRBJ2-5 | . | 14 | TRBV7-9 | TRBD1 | CASSYRGLEETQYF | TGTGCCAGCAGCTACAGGGGGCTTGAGGAGACCCAGTACTTC
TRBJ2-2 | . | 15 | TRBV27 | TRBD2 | CASSWTSLGTGELFF | TGTGCCAGCAGTTGGACTAGCCTGGGGACCGGGGAGCTGTTTTTT
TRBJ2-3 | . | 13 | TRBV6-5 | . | CASSSPGTDTQYF | TGTGCCAGCAGTTCCCCAGGCACAGATACGCAGTATTTT
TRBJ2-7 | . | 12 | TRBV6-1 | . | CASSEGRGEQYF | TGTGCCAGCAGTGAAGGGAGGGGCGAGCAGTACTTC
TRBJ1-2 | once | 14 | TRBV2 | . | CASSDSTGSYGYTF | TGTGCCAGCAGTGATTCGACAGGCTCCTATGGCTACACCTTC
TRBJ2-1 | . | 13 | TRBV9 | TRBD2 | CASSGTRYNEQFF | TGTGCCAGCAGCGGGACTAGGTACAATGAGCAGTTCTTC
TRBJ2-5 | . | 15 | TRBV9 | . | CASSSDRNNQETQYF | TGTGCCAGCAGCTCTGACAGGAACAACCAAGAGACCCAGTACTTC
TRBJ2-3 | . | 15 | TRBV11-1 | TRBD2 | CASSLLLAGADTQYF | TGTGCCAGCAGCTTATTGCTAGCGGGAGCAGATACGCAGTATTTT
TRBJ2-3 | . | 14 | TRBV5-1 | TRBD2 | CASSFSGSADTQYF | TGCGCCAGCAGCTTTAGCGGGAGTGCAGATACGCAGTATTTT
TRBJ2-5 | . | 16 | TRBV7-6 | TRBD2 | CASRRLAGGLEETQYF | TGTGCCAGCAGAAGACTAGCGGGAGGCCTTGAAGAGACCCAGTACTTC